A single sample gave rise to the 15 T cell receptor beta chains below, sequenced in a study of control samples from healthy donors and cancer patients. The table came from immunoSEQ multiplex PCR; TCRdb's copy has only in-frame clones and leaves some out. This table holds 100,000 to 150,000 clones, around nine tenths found once. The sample was blood. These receptors all stem from a man aged 40-50 years in good health.

V is TRBV2 and J is TRBJ2-7; tentatively, D is TRBD2 (5 bases). CDR3 length: 13 amino acids. CDR1 is SNHLY, CDR2 FYNNEI, per germline. V shed 5 bases and J shed 7 bases, with 15 bases lying between them. The CDR3, as DNA: TGTGCCAGCAGTACCTCTCCCGGCGGGGAGCAGTACTTC. This gives the protein CASSTSPGGEQYF.

This clone has more than one count but fewer than ten. The chain combines TRBV18 with TRBJ2-7; D is tentatively TRBD1 or TRBD2 (5 bases each). V was trimmed by 2 bases and J by 0 bases, leaving 11 bases between them. The germline V gene has CDR1 KGHSH and CDR2 LQKENI. The CDR3 covers 15 residues. The DNA of the CDR3 is TGTGCCAGCTCACCATTCGAGGGGAGCTCCTACGAGCAGTACTTC. Residues: CASSPFEGSSYEQYF.

The gene calls are TRBV14 and TRBJ2-5; D gene ambiguous. Germline CDR1 reads SGHDN; CDR2 reads FVKESK. The CDR3 totals 12 residues. The ends were cut back, 1 base at V and 8 bases at J, with 8 bases in the middle. CDR3 coding DNA: TGTGCCAGCAGCCAAGGACTGCGCACCCAGTACTTC. It yields the protein CASSQGLRTQYF.

This clone is a singleton in its sample. The V gene is TRBV2, the J gene TRBJ2-2, with D unclear. V was trimmed by 3 bases and J by 7 bases, leaving 9 bases between them. In germline, CDR1 is SNHLY, CDR2 FYNNEI. The CDR3 runs 13 residues. In nucleotides, the CDR3 is TGTGCCAGCAGTGACGAGTCGGGCGGGGAGCTGTTTTTT. Translating gives CASSDESGGELFF.

The chain couples TRBV7-2 to TRBJ1-1; D not certain. Trimming cost V 5 bases and J 1 base, with 8 bases left between them. Germline values: CDR1 SGHTA, CDR2 FQGNSA. This CDR3 has 13 amino acids. The chain's CDR3 is CASSPQKNTEAFF. The CDR3 coding sequence is TGTGCCAGCAGCCCCCAAAAGAACACTGAAGCTTTCTTT.

This chain joins TRBV5-6 and TRBJ2-5; 10 nucleotides agree with TRBD1. The CDR3 length is 14 residues. Unmatched junction bases numbered 2, after V lost 4 bases and J lost 2 bases. Germline values: CDR1 SGHDT, CDR2 YYEEEE. The CDR3 spells CASSRGQGQETQYF. The CDR3 nucleotides are TGTGCCAGCAGCCGGGGACAGGGGCAAGAGACCCAGTACTTC.

J is TRBJ2-2 and V is TRBV10-1, with a tentative D call TRBD1 (5 bases). V gave up 0 bases and J gave up 0 bases, with 8 bases separating them. CDR3 length: 16 residues. Per germline, CDR1 WNHNN and CDR2 SYGVQD (reference sequence). The CDR3 coding sequence is TGCGCCAGCAGTGAGTCAGTAGGGGCGAACACCGGGGAGCTGTTTTTT. This gives the protein CASSESVGANTGELFF.

The V gene is TRBV7-3, the J gene TRBJ1-4; TRBD1 is a possible D gene (6 bases). The germline V gene has CDR1 SGHTA and CDR2 FQGTGA. V lost 5 bases to trimming and J lost 7 bases, with 17 bases between them. The CDR3 runs 15 residues. The DNA of the CDR3 is TGTGCCAGCAGCCCTTCAGGGGTTTGGTGTGAAAAACTGTTTTTT. It encodes CASSPSGVWCEKLFF.

V is TRBV6-1 and J is TRBJ1-5; the D gene is possibly TRBD1 (5 bases). The germline CDR1 and CDR2 sequences are MNHNS and SASEGT. The CDR3 is 18 amino acids. V was pared by 2 bases and J by 1 base, with 18 bases between. The CDR3 coding sequence is TGTGCCAGCAGTGAAAGGGTTTGGGGCCGCGGGAGCAATCAGCCCCAGCATTTT. Amino acids: CASSERVWGRGSNQPQHF.

V is TRBV4-2 and J is TRBJ2-3; TRBD2 aligns across 7 bases. CDR1 is LGHNA and CDR2 is YNFKEQ in the germline V gene. The trim removed 1 base at V and 4 bases at J, leaving 5 bases unmatched. This CDR3 region has 15 residues. The chain's CDR3 is CASSQVRGDADTQYF. The CDR3 DNA sequence: TGTGCCAGCAGCCAAGTCCGGGGGGACGCAGATACGCAGTATTTT.

The DNA of the CDR3 is TGTGCCAGCAATCGAAAAAGTGGCACGACGGCTTCACCCCTCCACTTT. This sequence encodes CASNRKSGTTASPLHF. J is TRBJ1-6 and V is TRBV6-6, with D uncertain. From germline, CDR1 is MNHNY and CDR2 SVGAGI (reference sequence). This CDR3 region has 16 residues. V was clipped by 7 bases and J by 9 bases, with 22 bases between them.

This CDR3 reads CASSQDRRGTEQYF. CDR3 DNA sequence: TGCGCCAGCAGCCAAGATAGGAGGGGTACCGAGCAGTACTTC. The genes are TRBV4-1 and TRBJ2-7, with TRBD2 as a possible D gene (6 bases). This CDR3 contains 14 residues. Trimming took off 0 bases at V and 6 bases at J, with 12 bases between the two ends. Germline V gene data show CDR1 as MGHRA and CDR2 as YSYEKL.

This chain uses TRBV6-6 with TRBJ2-3; TRBD2 matches 15 bases. Germline CDR1 and CDR2: MNHNY and SVGAGI (reference sequence). The CDR3 is 21 residues long. With V trimmed by 6 bases and J by 0 bases, 16 bases remained unmatched. CDR3 nucleotides: TGTGCCAGCAGCCCGGGGCTGGGACTAGCGGGGGGCCCCTCTAGCACAGATACGCAGTATTTT. The encoded protein is CASSPGLGLAGGPSSTDTQYF.

The chain recombines TRBV5-1 with TRBJ1-2; D is undetermined. Per germline, CDR1 SGHRS and CDR2 YFSETQ. The CDR3 contains 14 residues. V dropped 0 bases and J dropped 8 bases, with 14 bases sitting between them. The DNA of the CDR3 is TGCGCCAGCAGCTTGGATACTTCTATAGGAGGCTACACCTTC. Translated: CASSLDTSIGGYTF.

CDR3 amino acids: CASSYTGNSYEQYF. CDR3 bases: TGTGCCAGCAGCTATACAGGGAACTCCTACGAGCAGTACTTC. V and J are TRBV9 and TRBJ2-7; a weak D match, TRBD1 (6 bases). Germline CDR1 is SGDLS and CDR2 is YYNGEE. CDR3 length equals 14 residues. Trimming cost V 4 bases and J 0 bases, with 11 bases left between them.